These 23 T cell receptor beta chains were all obtained from the same sample, sequenced in a study of cytomegalovirus exposure and HLA in healthy donors. This PCR relied on a set of 60 Vbeta primers and 13 Jbeta primers. Clones were sequenced by immunoSEQ multiplex PCR, and TCRdb holds only the in-frame ones, with some missing. The sample lists approximately 170,000 clones; 70% to 90% were seen once. The material sequenced was PBMCs. These receptors were obtained from a woman aged 18 to 35 in good health and CMV-seronegative.

In this sample, this clone turned up once. The V and J genes are TRBV7-2 and TRBJ2-1; 9 bases map to TRBD2. Losses at the gene ends were 3 bases for V and 6 bases for J; bases not matched to a gene: 3. Germline-derived CDR1 and CDR2 are SGHTA and FQGNSA. The CDR3 has 14 amino acids. The CDR3: CASSFSGSSNEQFF. CDR3 coding DNA: TGTGCCAGCAGCTTTAGCGGGAGTTCCAATGAGCAGTTCTTC. The full variable domain, with the rest looked up from reference TRBV7-2 and TRBJ2-1, is GAGVSQSPSNKVTEKGKDVELRCDPISGHTALYWYRQSLGQGLEFLIYFQGNSAPDKSGLPSDRFSAERTGGSVSTLTIQRTQQEDSAVYLCASSFSGSSNEQFFGPGTRLTVL.

The V gene is TRBV18, the J gene TRBJ2-3; 9 bases map to TRBD2. Germline CDR1 is KGHSH and CDR2 is LQKENI. Trimming at V came to 3 bases and at J to 2 bases, leaving 3 bases not matched to a gene. CDR3 length: 15 amino acids. The CDR3 DNA reads TGTGCCAGCTCACCTCGACTAGCGGCCACAGATACGCAGTATTTT. It is translated as CASSPRLAATDTQYF. The whole variable domain, filled in from reference TRBV18 and TRBJ2-3, reads NAGVMQNPRHLVRRRGQEARLRCSPMKGHSHVYWYRQLPEEGLKFMVYLQKENIIDESGMPKERFSAEFPKEGPSILRIQQVVRGDSAAYFCASSPRLAATDTQYFGPGTRLTVL.

V gene TRBV5-6 combines with J gene TRBJ1-2; 7 nucleotides align to TRBD1. This CDR3 is built from 13 residues. After removal of 0 bases from V and 13 bases from J, the junction contained 9 bases not matched to a gene. Per the germline V gene, CDR1 is SGHDT and CDR2 is YYEEEE. CDR3 region: CASSLGLTGHLTF. CDR3 nucleotide sequence: TGTGCCAGCAGCTTGGGGCTGACAGGGCACCTCACCTTC.

The chain carries TRBV21-1 and TRBJ1-1; TRBD1 reflects the table's D call only, with no check against the DNA. TRBV21-1 represents a pseudogene. The CDR3 consists of 17 residues. The CDR3: CASSKDAGTGQNTEAFF. The CDR3 DNA is TGTGCCAGCAGCAAAGACGCCGGGACAGGACAGAACACTGAAGCTTTCTTT.

The chain combines TRBV7-3 with TRBJ2-3; 12 nucleotides match TRBD2. CDR1 SGHTA and CDR2 FQGTGA come from the germline V gene. The CDR3 has 16 amino acids. V trimming: 5 bases; J trimming: 3 bases; junction bases outside the gene matches: 6. CDR3 DNA: TGTGCCAGCAGCATCGCCGGGACTAGCGGGACAGATACGCAGTATTTT. Protein product: CASSIAGTSGTDTQYF.

The gene calls are TRBV7-3 and TRBJ2-1, with a tentative D call TRBD2 (5 bases). CDR3 size: 15 residues. Germline V gene sequence: CDR1 SGHTA, CDR2 FQGTGA. V was shortened by 3 bases and J by 2 bases, with 11 bases between the two germline ends. The CDR3 region has the DNA TGTGCCAGCAGCTTTGGTGCTAGCCCCTACAATGAGCAGTTCTTC. The encoded protein is CASSFGASPYNEQFF.

V gene TRBV9 combines with J gene TRBJ2-1; TRBD2 aligns across 12 bases. V lost 2 bases, J lost 3 bases, and 6 bases stayed unmatched. Germline loops: CDR1 SGDLS, CDR2 YYNGEE. This CDR3 is built from 17 residues. For the CDR3, the DNA is TGTGCCAGCAGCGTCCGGACTAGCGGGAACTTCTACAATGAGCAGTTCTTC. It is translated as CASSVRTSGNFYNEQFF.

This clone was observed once. The chain employs TRBV7-8 and TRBJ1-2, with 10 positions matching TRBD1. The ends lost 5 bases at V and 6 bases at J; junction bases unmatched: 9. Germline lookup yields CDR1 SGHVS and CDR2 FQNEAQ. The length of the CDR3 is 15 residues. This chain's CDR3 is CASSPFGQGDDGYTF. CDR3 DNA: TGTGCCAGCAGCCCATTCGGACAGGGGGACGATGGCTACACCTTC.

This chain links TRBV7-6 with TRBJ2-5; D is perhaps TRBD1 (6 bases). The CDR3 has 14 residues. The V and J ends lost 5 bases and 4 bases respectively, with 14 bases between them. Germline-derived CDR1 and CDR2 are SGHVS and FNYEAQ. CDR3 DNA: TGTGCCAGCAGCGACAGGAGTTCGGGAGAGACCCAGTACTTC. Its translation: CASSDRSSGETQYF.

J is TRBJ2-7 and V is TRBV7-3; TRBD1 agrees at 7 bases. The CDR3 length is 14 residues. The germline gives CDR1 SGHTA, CDR2 FQGTGA. J lost 4 bases, V lost 2 bases, and 5 bases had no gene match. CDR3 amino acids: CASSLSRDSYEQYF. The CDR3 DNA is TGTGCCAGCAGCTTATCCCGGGACAGTTACGAGCAGTACTTC.

The genes are TRBV27 and TRBJ2-1; D is uncertain. The CDR3 runs 13 residues. From germline, CDR1 is MNHEY and CDR2 SMNVEV (reference sequence). With 4 bases removed from V and 10 bases from J, the gap between germline ends came to 14 bases. CDR3 DNA: TGTGCCAGCAGTTCTGGGCGTGTTGACGAGCAGTTCTTC. It specifies CASSSGRVDEQFF.

This CDR3 is CATSGSGRVTDTQYF. DNA of the CDR3: TGTGCCACCAGCGGTAGCGGGAGGGTCACAGATACGCAGTATTTT. The chain carries TRBV15 and TRBJ2-3; TRBD2 agrees at 11 bases. Germline V lookup: CDR1 LNHNV, CDR2 YYDKDF (reference sequence). The CDR3 has 15 residues. The ends lost 5 bases at V and 2 bases at J; junction bases unmatched: 3.

The chain employs TRBV28 and TRBJ1-2; D may be TRBD1 (5 bases). This CDR3 region has 14 residues. Germline CDR1 reads MDHEN; CDR2 reads SYDVKM. With 3 bases removed from V and 5 bases from J, the gap between germline ends came to 13 bases. This CDR3 is CASSFGGTGYGYTF. The CDR3, as DNA: TGTGCCAGCAGTTTTGGAGGGACCGGATATGGCTACACCTTC.

The chain is built from TRBV7-8 and TRBJ2-1, with TRBD2 matching 7 bases. This CDR3 is built from 14 residues. Unmatched junction bases numbered 9, after V lost 3 bases and J lost 10 bases. Germline lookup yields CDR1 SGHVS and CDR2 FQNEAQ. CDR3 loop: CASSFWGRAGEQFF. The CDR3 DNA sequence: TGTGCCAGCAGCTTCTGGGGGAGAGCGGGGGAGCAGTTCTTC.

This clone was recorded once. This sequence joins TRBV27 and TRBJ1-1, with D uncertain. The CDR3 is 11 residues long. Trimming shortened V by 10 bases and J by 6 bases, and 12 bases separated the two germline ends. The V gene's germline CDR1 is MNHEY and CDR2 SMNVEV (reference sequence). CDR3 residues: CATSRGPEAFF. CDR3 DNA: TGTGCCACCTCCCGAGGGCCTGAAGCTTTCTTT.

This clone was found once. V is TRBV7-9 and J is TRBJ1-4, with D tentatively TRBD1 (6 bases). The V end lost 3 bases, the J end lost 6 bases, and 20 bases lay between the germline ends. The CDR3 loop spans 17 amino acids. The V gene's germline CDR1 is SEHNR and CDR2 FQNEAQ (reference sequence). The CDR3 DNA follows: TGTGCCAGCAGCTTGGGGCCAGGGGCCCCATTGGATGAAAAACTGTTTTTT. Translating it yields CASSLGPGAPLDEKLFF.

Written as DNA, the CDR3 is TGTGCCAGTAGTATTAAGGGAAGCGGCTACTATGGCTACACCTTC. Protein sequence: CASSIKGSGYYGYTF. The chain joins TRBV19 to TRBJ1-2; no reliable D call. CDR1 LNHDA and CDR2 SQIVND come from the germline V gene (reference sequence). CDR3 length equals 15 residues. V gave up 3 bases and J gave up 3 bases, with 14 bases separating them.

The gene calls are TRBV21-1 and TRBJ2-1; TRBD2, as called in the table, went unchecked against the DNA. TRBV21-1 is given as a pseudogene. The CDR3 extends over 11 amino acids. The DNA for the CDR3 is TGTGCCAGCAGTCCGGGGTGCAACGGTCTCTTC. Protein product: CASSPGCNGLF.

V usage is TRBV5-4 and J usage is TRBJ2-5; perhaps TRBD1 as D (5 bases). Trimming took off 4 bases at V and 1 base at J, with 14 bases between the two ends. Germline CDR1 is SGHNT and CDR2 is YYREEE (reference sequence). The CDR3 has 15 residues. For the CDR3, the DNA is TGTGCCAGCAGCCCAGTGGGGCGGTCCCAAGAGACCCAGTACTTC. Residues: CASSPVGRSQETQYF.

The chain is built from TRBV6-1 and TRBJ1-5, with D unresolved. The germline CDR1 and CDR2 sequences are MNHNS and SASEGT. Trimming took off 4 bases at V and 2 bases at J, with 15 bases between the two ends. The CDR3 has 16 residues. Here the CDR3 reads CASSVGGSGGNQPQHF. Here the CDR3 DNA reads TGTGCCAGCAGTGTGGGTGGGAGTGGTGGCAATCAGCCCCAGCATTTT.

The chain is built from TRBV27 and TRBJ2-4, with 8 nucleotides matching TRBD1. Trimming cost V 2 bases and J 4 bases; bases outside gene matches: 10. CDR1 is MNHEY, CDR2 SMNVEV, per germline (reference sequence). The CDR3 covers 17 residues. CDR3: CASSLGPGQGSKNIQYF. For the CDR3, the DNA is TGTGCCAGCAGTTTAGGCCCCGGACAGGGATCAAAAAACATTCAGTACTTC.

This clone was seen a single time. The V and J genes are TRBV6-6 and TRBJ2-3; weak D call: TRBD2 (5 bases). Trimming left V 6 bases short and J 1 base short, with 14 bases between. The CDR3 runs to 15 residues. Germline lookup yields CDR1 MNHNY and CDR2 SVGAGI (reference sequence). The CDR3 reads CASSSRRGGTDTQYF. CDR3 nucleotides: TGTGCCAGCAGCTCCCGTCGGGGTGGCACAGATACGCAGTATTTT.

The chain is built from TRBV4-1 and TRBJ2-4; TRBD2 aligns across 16 bases. CDR1 is MGHRA and CDR2 is YSYEKL in the germline V gene. V shed 4 bases and J 0 bases; nucleotides not matched to a gene: 3. CDR3 size: 18 residues. The CDR3, as DNA: TGCGCCAGCAGCCCGGGACTAGCGGGAGGGATAGCCAAAAACATTCAGTACTTC. Amino acids: CASSPGLAGGIAKNIQYF.